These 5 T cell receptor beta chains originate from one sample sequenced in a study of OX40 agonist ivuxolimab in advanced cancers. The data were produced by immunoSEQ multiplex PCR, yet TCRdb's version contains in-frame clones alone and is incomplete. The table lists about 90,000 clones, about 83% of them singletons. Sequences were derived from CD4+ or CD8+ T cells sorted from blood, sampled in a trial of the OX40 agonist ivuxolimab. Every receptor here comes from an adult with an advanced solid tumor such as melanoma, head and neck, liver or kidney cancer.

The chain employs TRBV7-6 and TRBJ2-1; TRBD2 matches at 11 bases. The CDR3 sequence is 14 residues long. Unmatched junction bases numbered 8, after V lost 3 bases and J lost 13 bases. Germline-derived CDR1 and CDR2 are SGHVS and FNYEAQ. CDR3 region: CASSFSASGGPQFF. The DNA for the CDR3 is TGTGCCAGCAGCTTTAGTGCTAGCGGGGGGCCTCAGTTCTTC. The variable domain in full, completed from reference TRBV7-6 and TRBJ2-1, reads GAGVSQSPRYKVTKRGQDVALRCDPISGHVSLYWYRQALGQGPEFLTYFNYEAQQDKSGLPNDRFSAERPEGSISTLTIQRTEQRDSAMYRCASSFSASGGPQFFGPGTRLTVL.

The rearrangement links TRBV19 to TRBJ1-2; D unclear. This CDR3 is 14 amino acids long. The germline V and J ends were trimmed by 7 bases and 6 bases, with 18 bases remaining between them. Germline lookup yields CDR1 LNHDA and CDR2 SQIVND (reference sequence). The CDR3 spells CASKIRTAVHGYTF. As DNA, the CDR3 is TGTGCCAGTAAAATTCGGACGGCCGTCCATGGCTACACCTTC.

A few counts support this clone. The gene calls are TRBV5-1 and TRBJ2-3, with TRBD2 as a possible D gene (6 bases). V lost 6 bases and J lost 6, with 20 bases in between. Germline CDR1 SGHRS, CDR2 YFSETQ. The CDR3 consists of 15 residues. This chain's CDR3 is CASTSLGRLGDTQYF. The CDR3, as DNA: TGCGCCAGCACGTCCTTGGGGAGGCTCGGGGATACGCAGTATTTT.

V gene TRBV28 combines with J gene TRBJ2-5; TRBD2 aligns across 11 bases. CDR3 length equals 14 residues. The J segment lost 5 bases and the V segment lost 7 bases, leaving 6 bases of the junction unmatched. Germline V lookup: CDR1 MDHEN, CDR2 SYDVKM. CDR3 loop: CASKLAGEGETQYF. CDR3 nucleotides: TGTGCCAGCAAACTAGCGGGAGAGGGGGAGACCCAGTACTTC.

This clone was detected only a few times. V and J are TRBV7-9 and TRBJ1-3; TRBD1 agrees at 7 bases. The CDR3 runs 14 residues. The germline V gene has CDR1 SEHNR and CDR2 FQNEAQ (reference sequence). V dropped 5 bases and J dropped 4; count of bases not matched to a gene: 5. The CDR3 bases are TGTGCCAGCAGCCCACAGGGGAACGGAAACACCATATATTTT. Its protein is CASSPQGNGNTIYF.